This TCR beta chain comes out of a study of early T cells in non-severe SARS-CoV-2 infection (dated by TCRdb to the early 2020s). Looking at the study overall: Bulk RNA from unsorted whole blood was used for TCR sequencing, so alpha and beta chains could not be paired.

The library was built by means of 5' RACE. The sequencing machine was a NextSeq 500. To correct for sequencing error and PCR bias, the TCR library protocol tagged individual cDNA molecules with unique molecular identifiers. Both TCR alpha and beta chains were sequenced, and tight co-correlation was observed between alpha and beta sequence abundances in each sample. Per the original workflow: Decombinator V4 was used to perform V gene, J gene and CDR3 annotation of TCR sequences. TCRs were defined as expanded if a significant change between any two time points was detected under a Poisson model with p below 0.0001. TCR abundances were normalised to the total number of TCRs sequenced per sample and were expressed as counts per million. TRAV1-2 paired with TRAJ12, TRAJ20 or TRAJ33 defined MAIT TCRs, while TRAV10 paired with TRAJ18 defined iNKT TCRs. VDJdb, accessed 1 November 2021, was searched for CMV, EBV and SARS-CoV-2 annotated TCRs, with TCRs annotated for multiple antigens excluded. TCRdb's own reprocessing of the public reads used fastp at Q25 and MiXCR and kept productive beta chains. Records with the same CDR3 protein are collapsed into one entry carrying the most frequent genes and DNA. It is TCRdb's table, rather than the study itself, that gives the V and J calls and clone size. The sample table contains around 70,000 distinct CDR3 sequences; only one count was recorded for less than 15% of them. The ten top clones hold roughly 3.8% of the sample.

Set within a cohort of healthcare workers in London, UK, this nested case-control study involved weekly PCR testing of nasopharyngeal swabs along with blood sampling. Healthcare workers were recruited during the week of the UK lockdown, between 23 and 31 March 2020, and followed weekly for up to roughly 15 weeks. Study-level results and caveats: VDJdb matching was skewed toward anti-spike CD8 responses and likely underestimated virus-specific expansions by missing private and CD4 specificities.

To note about this clonotype: Its specific antigen is unknown. No much larger clone exists at a distance of one base, and base qualities are not known.

The germline V gene sets CDR1 to SQVTM and CDR2 to ANQGSEA. The germline V end is reduced by 3 bases and the J end by 2 bases; junction bases left unmatched: 3. The CDR3 covers 15 residues, taking in both the cysteine and the phenylalanine. The retained sequence is limited to the CDR3, 45 bases, with the frame set at the first base. The clonotype originates from an adult who was a healthcare worker with PCR-confirmed SARS-CoV-2 infection or an uninfected control (not recorded which). The sample comprised whole blood. The chain uses TRBV29-1 and TRBJ2-3, with 12 central nucleotides matching TRBD2. The CDR3 is CSVERTSGATDTQYF. The DNA is TGCAGCGTTGAGAGGACTAGCGGGGCCACAGATACGCAGTATTTT.